Following are 16 T cell receptor beta chains from one sample sequenced in a study of blood T cells in healthy people across ages. Combining a sample-barcoded 5' primer with a J-beta primer mix, a second PCR ran for about 6 to 12 cycles. TCRdb re-called the 5' RACE reads through MiXCR, storing one row per CDR3 protein. Among some 940,000 distinct CDR3 sequences, about 29% were seen once, and the ten largest hold more than 8.5%. These data were also filed under a second study, of T cells of mothers and their children.

Input material: blood. These receptors all stem from a middle-aged woman in good health.

This clonotype was detected many times. This rearrangement joins TRBV10-3 to TRBJ1-2; 7 bases are a match to TRBD1. The ends lost 8 bases at V and 6 bases at J; junction bases unmatched: 9. Germline CDR1 is ENHRY and CDR2 is SYGVKD. The CDR3 is made up of 13 amino acids. The CDR3 DNA follows: TGTGCCATCGGAGGGACAGTTCGTAATGGCTACACCTTC. Its protein product is CAIGGTVRNGYTF.

In this sample, this clonotype turned up a few times. The chain recombines TRBV5-1 with TRBJ2-1; 8 positions agree with TRBD2. V was pared by 9 bases and J by 1 base, with 6 bases of the junction left unmatched. The CDR3 runs to 14 residues. The germline V gene encodes CDR1 SGHRS and CDR2 YFSETQ. This chain's CDR3 is CATKREPSYNEQFF. CDR3 nucleotide sequence: TGCGCCACCAAGCGGGAGCCATCCTACAATGAGCAGTTCTTC.

The chain employs TRBV20-1 and TRBJ2-1; 8 bases align to TRBD2. Germline CDR1 is DFQATT and CDR2 is SNEGSKA (reference sequence). The CDR3 has 15 amino acids. V shed 0 bases, J shed 5 bases, and the junction held 6 bases outside the gene matches. CDR3 nucleotides: TGCAGTGCTAGAGATAAGCGGGGGACCCACAATGAGCAGTTCTTC. Translating it yields CSARDKRGTHNEQFF.

Comment on this clonotype: It is unclear where the CDR3 begins or ends on the DNA, so no DNA is shown, and the CDR3 is as TCRdb lists it. The genes are TRBV12-3 or TRBV12-4 and TRBJ2-5; the table gives TRBD1 as D, unverified against the DNA. Both ends counted, the CDR3 spans 15 residues. The CDR3 loop is CASSFGEGAANEQYF.

The chain carries TRBV4-3 and TRBJ1-1; 7 nucleotides line up with TRBD1. The germline CDR1 and CDR2 sequences are LGHNA and YSLEER. The V and J ends lost 4 bases and 5 bases, in that order; junction bases with no gene match: 7. The CDR3 has 14 residues. The CDR3 nucleotides read TGCGCCAGCAGCCTAGACAGGGTTAAAACTGAAGCTTTCTTT. It yields the protein CASSLDRVKTEAFF.

The rearrangement uses TRBV25-1 and TRBJ2-5; D perhaps matches TRBD2 (6 bases). Per the germline V gene, CDR1 is MGHDK and CDR2 is SYGVNS. The CDR3 is made up of 14 amino acids. V gave up 3 bases and J gave up 3 bases, with 11 bases separating them. The CDR3 region is CASSDAREEETQYF. CDR3 nucleotide sequence: TGTGCCAGCAGTGATGCCAGGGAGGAAGAGACCCAGTACTTC. The full variable domain, with the rest looked up from reference TRBV25-1 and TRBJ2-5, is EADIYQTPRYLVIGTGKKITLECSQTMGHDKMYWYQQDPGMELHLIHYSYGVNSTEKGDLSSESTVSRIRTEHFPLTLESARPSHTSQYLCASSDAREEETQYFGPGTRLLVL.

The chain has TRBV6-1 and TRBJ2-5; D unresolved. The germline CDR1 and CDR2 sequences are MNHNS and SASEGT. CDR3 length: 13 residues. V lost 8 bases, J lost 11 bases, and 21 bases lay in between. CDR3 nucleotide sequence: TGTGCCAGCCTTTCTTATCGCCCCGCGGAGCAGTACTTC. Its protein product is CASLSYRPAEQYF.

The rearrangement joins TRBV28 to TRBJ1-1, with D possibly being TRBD1 (5 bases). The CDR3 consists of 13 residues. Trimming removed 7 bases from V and 1 base from J, with 10 bases in between. The germline V gene has CDR1 MDHEN and CDR2 SYDVKM. DNA of the CDR3: TGTGCCAGCATCTCGGGGGAGAACACTGAAGCTTTCTTT. Translated, it gives CASISGENTEAFF. The entire variable domain, with the rest obtained from reference TRBV28 and TRBJ1-1, is as follows: DVKVTQSSRYLVKRTGEKVFLECVQDMDHENMFWYRQDPGLGLRLIYFSYDVKMKEKGDIPEGYSVSREKKERFSLILESASTNQTSMYLCASISGENTEAFFGQGTRLTVV.

The rearrangement joins TRBV4-1 to TRBJ1-1; D remains ambiguous. V lost 0 bases, J lost 9 bases, and 11 bases lay in between. Germline-derived CDR1 and CDR2 are MGHRA and YSYEKL. The CDR3 spans 13 residues. As DNA, the CDR3 is TGCGCCAGCAGCCAAGACAGGACCGAAAAAGCTTTCTTT. This sequence encodes CASSQDRTEKAFF.

This clonotype was seen repeatedly, ten times or more. The V call is TRBV12-3 or TRBV12-4, the J call TRBJ1-2; TRBD1 matches 8 bases. V was pared by 3 bases and J by 8 bases, with 8 bases of the junction left unmatched. CDR3 length: 14 amino acids. The CDR3 DNA sequence: TGTGCCAGCAGTTTCCCTCAGGGGGCGGAGGGCTACACCTTC. Translation gives CASSFPQGAEGYTF.

V is TRBV6-5 and J is TRBJ1-5; D not resolved. CDR3 length: 14 residues. From germline, CDR1 is MNHEY and CDR2 SVGAGI. V was pared by 6 bases and J by 2 bases, with 11 bases between. The DNA of the CDR3 is TGTGCCAGCAGCGCCCTCCGGGGCAATCAGCCCCAGCATTTT. This codes for CASSALRGNQPQHF.

This chain links TRBV6-5 with TRBJ1-4; D might be TRBD1 (6 bases). The V end lost 6 bases, the J end lost 8 bases, and 19 bases lay between the germline ends. Germline-derived CDR1 and CDR2 are MNHEY and SVGAGI. The CDR3 has 15 amino acids. CDR3 loop: CASRLFGQSAEKLFF. DNA of the CDR3: TGTGCCAGCAGACTCTTCGGACAGAGCGCGGAAAAACTGTTTTTT.

The chain links TRBV11-2 to TRBJ1-2, with no clear D. This CDR3 comprises 18 residues. Germline-derived CDR1 and CDR2 are SGHAT and FQNNGV. V was clipped by 5 bases and J by 3 bases, with 25 bases between them. The DNA for the CDR3 is TGTGCCAGCAGCCTAGGGCGGGCACTCAAACTTAGGGACTATGGCTACACCTTC. Its translation: CASSLGRALKLRDYGYTF.

This clonotype has only a few counts. Sequence at one end of the junction differs from germline and may be a read error. The J gene is TRBJ2-1, the V gene TRBV12-3 or TRBV12-4; no firm D call. The CDR3 totals 14 residues. The CDR3 is CVSSFLHRDNEQFF. In nucleotides, the CDR3 is TGTGTCAGCAGTTTTCTCCACCGGGACAATGAGCAGTTCTTC.

The V call is TRBV7-3, the J call TRBJ2-5; no firm D call. Trimming shortened V by 4 bases and J by 7 bases, and 13 bases separated the two germline ends. Germline CDR1 is SGHTA and CDR2 is FQGTGA. The CDR3 covers 13 residues. The CDR3 coding sequence is TGTGCCAGCAGCTCCTCAAGTTTAGGGACCCAGTACTTC. As protein: CASSSSSLGTQYF.

The chain has TRBV28 and TRBJ2-1; D remains unclear. This CDR3 spans 10 amino acids. Trimming took 5 bases from V and 13 from J, leaving 9 bases between them. CDR1 is MDHEN, CDR2 SYDVKM, per germline. CDR3 residues: CASSNRNQFF. The DNA for the CDR3 is TGTGCCAGCAGTAATCGTAATCAGTTCTTC.